This is a list of T cell receptor beta chains from one sample in a study of vaccination and CD4 T cells after COVID-19. TCRdb fed the PCR reads into MiXCR, producing one record per CDR3 protein. The profile shows 20,000 to 30,000 distinct CDR3 sequences, 40% to 55% of them singletons. These receptors have no known antigen. The sample here was CD4+ T cells from blood, cultured in vitro, taken before SARS-CoV-2 vaccination. Source of these receptors: a human donor who received a COVID-19 vaccine. CDR3s include the opening cysteine and the closing phenylalanine or tryptophan. Fields, in order: J gene, clone size, D gene, V gene, CDR3 DNA, CDR3 protein. A D gene is named only where the DNA matches it firmly. Some rows mark clone size as missing; the rest say once, few, many or name a class of expanded clone.

TRBJ1-1 . . TRBV20-1 TGCAGTGCTAGCCCCAATGGGGGTAACACTGAAGCTTTCTTT CSASPNGGNTEAFF
TRBJ2-3 . . TRBV5-5 TGTGCCAGCAGCTTGGGGGGCAGGGGCTACACAGATACGCAGTATTTT CASSLGGRGYTDTQYF
TRBJ2-1 . TRBD1 TRBV6-1 TGTGCCATCAGTGAGGGGGGGACAGGGATCTCCTACAATGAGCAGTTCTTC CAISEGGTGISYNEQFF
TRBJ2-7 . . TRBV5-1 TGCGCCAGCAGCACGGCACAATCCTACGAGCAGTACTTC CASSTAQSYEQYF
TRBJ2-3 . . TRBV5-1 TGCGCCAGCAGCCTAGCCCTCTATGGGGGCACAGATACGCAGTATTTT CASSLALYGGTDTQYF
TRBJ1-6 few TRBD1 TRBV11-3 TGTGCCAGCAGCCCGAGACAGGGACGGCCTAATTCACCCCTCCACTTT CASSPRQGRPNSPLHF
TRBJ2-5 . TRBD2 TRBV5-4 TGTGCCAGCAGCCGGGGGACTAGCGGGGTGGAGACCCAGTACTTC CASSRGTSGVETQYF
TRBJ2-5 . . TRBV5-1 TGCGCCAGCAGCGGGGGCAGGCGGACTAGGGTAGAGACCCAGTACTTC CASSGGRRTRVETQYF
TRBJ1-6 . . TRBV20-1 TGCAGTGCCGCCATTGGGGGTTCACCCCTCCACTTT CSAAIGGSPLHF
TRBJ2-7 once TRBD2 TRBV12-3/TRBV12-4 TGTGCCAGCAGTTCCGGACTAGCGGGGCCCCAACCCTCCTACGAGCAGTACTTC CASSSGLAGPQPSYEQYF
TRBJ1-2 few TRBD1 TRBV12-3/TRBV12-4 TGTGCCAGCAGTTACGCCACAGGGGGAGGTTATGGCTACACCTTC CASSYATGGGYGYTF
TRBJ2-5 few . TRBV20-1 TGCAGTGCTACGGTCGCCGGGGGAGAGACCCAGTACTTC CSATVAGGETQYF
TRBJ1-2 . TRBD1 TRBV7-8 TGTGCCAGCAGCCGTCCCCTGGACAGGGAAATCTATGGCTACACCTTC CASSRPLDREIYGYTF
TRBJ1-2 . . TRBV30 TGTGCCTGGAAAGCGGTCCTCTATGGCTACACCTTC CAWKAVLYGYTF
TRBJ1-2 . TRBD1 TRBV24-1 TGTGCCACCAGTGTCTCCACAGGGGTGGATAGTGGCTACACCTTC CATSVSTGVDSGYTF
TRBJ2-5 . TRBD1 TRBV7-2 TGTGCCAGCAGCTTGGTCAGGGGGCGACTGGAGACCCAGTACTTC CASSLVRGRLETQYF
TRBJ2-5 . . TRBV10-1 TGCGCCAGCAGTGAGGGTGCGGGGGCGAAGACCCAGTACTTC CASSEGAGAKTQYF
TRBJ1-5 . . TRBV19 TGTGCCAGTAGTATTAGGAATAGCAATCAGCCCCAGCATTTT CASSIRNSNQPQHF
TRBJ1-5 . . TRBV10-3 TGTGCCATCAGTGGCGGAGGGGACAATCAGCCCCAGCATTTT CAISGGGDNQPQHF
TRBJ1-6 . . TRBV6-5 TGTGCCAGCAGTTACGGTAATTCACCCCTCCACTTT CASSYGNSPLHF
TRBJ1-5 . TRBD1 TRBV29-1 TGCAGCGTCCGACAGGGGACGGATCAGCCCCAGCATTTT CSVRQGTDQPQHF
TRBJ2-1 . TRBD2 TRBV5-4 TGTGCCAGCAGCCAACCTCGCGGCAGGGAGGGCAATGAGCAGTTCTTC CASSQPRGREGNEQFF
TRBJ2-1 . . TRBV12-3/TRBV12-4 TGTGCCAGCACAAAGGGGGACCATCGGTTCTTC CASTKGDHRFF
TRBJ1-5 . TRBD1 TRBV5-8 TGTGCCAGCAGCTTCGGACAGGGGGCTATGGTTCAGCCCCAGCATTTT CASSFGQGAMVQPQHF
TRBJ2-7 . TRBD1 TRBV6-1 TGTGCCAGCAGTGAAGTGCAGGGGGCCTACGAGCAGTACTTC CASSEVQGAYEQYF
TRBJ2-7 few . TRBV29-1 TGCAGCGTTATTGAGGGGCCGGGGAGAGAGCAGTACTTC CSVIEGPGREQYF
TRBJ2-5 few . TRBV20-1 TGCAGTGCGAGCCCCTCCCAAGAGACCCAGTACTTC CSASPSQETQYF
TRBJ1-1 few . TRBV19 TGTGCCAGTAGTATAAACAGACAGAACACTGAAGCTTTCTTT CASSINRQNTEAFF
TRBJ1-1 . . TRBV20-1 TGCAGTGCTCCCACGAATCCGAACACTGAAGCTTTCTTT CSAPTNPNTEAFF
TRBJ2-5 few TRBD2 TRBV6-5 TGTGCCAGCAGTTATGATTTCGGGGGGGCCGGAAAGACCCAGTACTTC CASSYDFGGAGKTQYF
TRBJ2-5 . . TRBV25-1 TGTGCCACCTCTCTCCCGGGGAACCAAGAGACCCAGTACTTC CATSLPGNQETQYF
TRBJ1-5 medium-sized . TRBV6-5 TGTGCCAGCAGTTACTCGATTGGTAGGAGCAATCAGCCCCAGCATTTT CASSYSIGRSNQPQHF
TRBJ2-5 few . TRBV24-1 TGTGCCACCAGTGGGGGCAGCACCCAAGAGACCCAGTACTTC CATSGGSTQETQYF
TRBJ1-6 . . TRBV21-1 TGTGCCAGCAGCGGGACCCATTGGACGGCCTATAATTCACCCCTCCACTTT CASSGTHWTAYNSPLHF
TRBJ1-3 few . TRBV18 TGTGCCAGCTCACCACCTCAAGGTCGGGGAAACACCATATATTTT CASSPPQGRGNTIYF
TRBJ2-3 . TRBD2 TRBV9 TGTGCCAGCAGCCCCCCCCCTAGCGGGGTCACAGATACGCAGTATTTT CASSPPPSGVTDTQYF
TRBJ1-5 . . TRBV19 TGTGCCAGTAGTGTTAGATGTCAGCCCCAGCATTTT CASSVRCQPQHF
TRBJ1-2 . . TRBV2 TGTGCCAGCAGTGAAGCCAGAACAGCAAAGGATGGCTACACCTTC CASSEARTAKDGYTF
TRBJ1-5 . . TRBV21-1 TGTGCCAGCAGCAAAACCCGTAACGGACCCTATAGCAATCAGCCCCAGCATTTT CASSKTRNGPYSNQPQHF
TRBJ2-5 once TRBD1 TRBV24-1 TGTGCCACCAGTGAGACAGGGGGTAGAGTAGAGACCCAGTACTTC CATSETGGRVETQYF
TRBJ2-5 . . TRBV5-1 TGCGCCAGCAGCTTGGAACCGGAACTCCTAGAGACCCAGTACTTC CASSLEPELLETQYF
TRBJ2-3 . TRBD2 TRBV20-1 TGCAGTGCTAGAGATTTGCCGACTAGCGGGGGGAAAGATACGCAGTATTTT CSARDLPTSGGKDTQYF
TRBJ2-2 once . TRBV7-2 TGTGCCAGCAGCTTACGGGGGACGAACACCGGGGAGCTGTTTTTT CASSLRGTNTGELFF
TRBJ1-4 . . TRBV25-1 TGTGCCAGCAGTGAAGGGGGGAGGACTAATGAAAAACTGTTTTTT CASSEGGRTNEKLFF
TRBJ2-7 . . TRBV6-1 TGTGCCAGCAGGGGTCTGACCTACGAGCAGTACTTC CASRGLTYEQYF
TRBJ2-4 . . TRBV27 TGTGCCAGCAGTCCTCCTCTAGACTCTGTACTTCAGTACTTC CASSPPLDSVLQYF
TRBJ2-3 few . TRBV7-3 TGTGCCAGCAGCTTACAAGTAGACACAGATACGCAGTATTTT CASSLQVDTDTQYF
TRBJ1-2 . TRBD1 TRBV6-1 TGTGCCAGCAGTGAAGCTGGGACAGGGGGCGGAGTGTTTGGCTACACCTTC CASSEAGTGGGVFGYTF
TRBJ2-3 . TRBD2 TRBV20-1 TGCAGTGCTCCCGCAGCGGGGAGCACAGATACGCAGTATTTT CSAPAAGSTDTQYF
TRBJ2-5 . . TRBV21-1 TGTGCCAGCAGCAAAGTATGGACGGGTGAAAAGGAGACCCAGTACTTC CASSKVWTGEKETQYF
TRBJ2-3 . TRBD2 TRBV6-1 TGTGCCAGCAGGCGCCAGCGGGGGGGGGGAAATACGCAGTATTTT CASRRQRGGGNTQYF
TRBJ2-2 . . TRBV7-8 TGTGCCAGCAGCCCAACCTCGACAGGGAACACCGGGGAGCTGTTTTTT CASSPTSTGNTGELFF
TRBJ2-3 . . TRBV19 TGTGCCAGTAGTATACCCCGTAGTTCCCGCACAGATACGCAGTATTTT CASSIPRSSRTDTQYF
TRBJ1-2 . . TRBV29-1 TGCAGCGTTGAAGAATGGGGGAAGGACTATGGCTACACCTTC CSVEEWGKDYGYTF
TRBJ1-3 . . TRBV5-4 TGTGCCAGCAGTTTAGTCGGGACTGGAGGAAACACCATATATTTT CASSLVGTGGNTIYF
TRBJ1-5 . . TRBV18 TGTGCCAGCTCACACCGACAGGGCAATCAGCCCCAGCATTTT CASSHRQGNQPQHF
TRBJ1-1 . . TRBV11-3 TGTGCCAGCAGGGGACAATCGAACACTGAAGCTTTCTTT CASRGQSNTEAFF
TRBJ1-1 . . TRBV5-1 TGCGCCAGCAGCTTGGGAGGGGAACTTGTAGAAGCTTTCTTT CASSLGGELVEAFF
TRBJ1-1 . . TRBV7-9 TGTGCCAGCAGCCCGTCAGGCAGGAACACTGAAGCTTTCTTT CASSPSGRNTEAFF
TRBJ1-4 few . TRBV12-3/TRBV12-4 TGTGCCAGCAGCCGCGACGGAGTTCGTCGGGAAAAACTGTTTTTT CASSRDGVRREKLFF